Presented here are 7 T cell receptor beta chains from one specimen sequenced in a study of blood T cell repertoires in COVID-19. Libraries were prepared by immunoSEQ multiplex PCR; TCRdb keeps only in-frame clonotypes and omits some of them. Here the sample spans almost 55,000 clones, around 78% being singletons. Sample: peripheral blood. These receptors all stem from a human donor in a cohort sampled during active COVID-19.

The chain employs TRBV6-2 or TRBV6-3 and TRBJ2-3, with 8 bases aligning to TRBD2. Germline assignment: CDR1 MNHEY and CDR2 SVGEGT. This CDR3 has 14 amino acids. Trimming cost V 5 bases and J 0 bases; bases outside gene matches: 1. CDR3 DNA sequence: TGTGCCAGCAGTCGGGGGGGTAGCACAGATACGCAGTATTTT. Translation: CASSRGGSTDTQYF.

V is TRBV7-2 and J is TRBJ2-4, with D possibly TRBD2 on 6 matching bases. The ends were cut back, 5 bases at V and 9 bases at J, with 20 bases in the middle. CDR1 SGHTA and CDR2 FQGNSA come from the germline V gene. CDR3 size: 15 residues. The CDR3 sequence: CASSPTRRGGGIQYF. CDR3 nucleotide sequence: TGTGCCAGCAGCCCCACAAGGAGGGGAGGAGGCATTCAGTACTTC.

The chain links TRBV27 to TRBJ2-2, with D possibly matching TRBD1 (5 bases). CDR3 length equals 15 residues. Germline values: CDR1 MNHEY, CDR2 SMNVEV (reference sequence). Trimming pared 2 bases from V and 3 bases from J, leaving 10 bases between. The CDR3 nucleotides read TGTGCCAGCAGTTTAAGCAGGGTCGACACCGGGGAGCTGTTTTTT. Translated: CASSLSRVDTGELFF.

This clone appeared a few times. The V call is TRBV18, the J call TRBJ2-7; 8 bases align to TRBD1. With 3 bases clipped from V and 5 bases from J, the junction kept 3 bases outside the gene matches. Germline V gene lookup returns CDR1 KGHSH and CDR2 LQKENI. This CDR3 spans 13 amino acids. The CDR3 loop reads CASSPGTGHEQYF. In nucleotides, the CDR3 is TGTGCCAGCTCACCCGGGACAGGTCACGAGCAGTACTTC. The variable domain in full, completed from reference TRBV18 and TRBJ2-7, reads NAGVMQNPRHLVRRRGQEARLRCSPMKGHSHVYWYRQLPEEGLKFMVYLQKENIIDESGMPKERFSAEFPKEGPSILRIQQVVRGDSAAYFCASSPGTGHEQYFGPGTRLTVT.

This clone is a singleton in its sample. CDR3 in amino acids: CASSPGGKITGELFF. CDR3 in DNA: TGTGCCAGCAGCCCAGGGGGGAAGATAACCGGGGAGCTGTTTTTT. The chain carries TRBV11-3 and TRBJ2-2, with a tentative D call TRBD1 (7 bases). Germline-derived CDR1 and CDR2 are SGHNT and YENEEA. V was pared by 5 bases and J by 5 bases, with 15 bases between. This CDR3 is built from 15 residues. Full variable domain (remainder filled in from reference TRBV11-3 and TRBJ2-2): EAGVVQSPRYKIIEKKQPVAFWCNPISGHNTLYWYLQNLGQGPELLIRYENEEAVDDSQLPKDRFSAERLKGVDSTLKIQPAELGDSAVYLCASSPGGKITGELFFGEGSRLTVL.

This rearrangement joins TRBV5-5 to TRBJ1-5; D gene uncertain. CDR1 SGHKS and CDR2 YYEKEE come from the germline V gene (reference sequence). The V end lost 0 bases, the J end lost 5 bases, and 6 bases lay between the germline ends. CDR3 length: 13 amino acids. As DNA, the CDR3 is TGTGCCAGCAGCTTGGCCGTGTATCAGCCCCAGCATTTT. Translating it yields CASSLAVYQPQHF.

The gene calls are TRBV24-1 and TRBJ2-2; D not certain. Germline values: CDR1 KGHDR, CDR2 SFDVKD. CDR3 length: 15 amino acids. Trimming took 3 bases from V and 0 from J, leaving 7 bases between them. The CDR3 nucleotides read TGTGCCACCAGTGATCATTACACGAACACCGGGGAGCTGTTTTTT. Translating it yields CATSDHYTNTGELFF.